Described below is a single TCR beta chain sequence and its context. Its antigen is as yet unknown. Other DNA variants within this sample encode the same CDR3. As defined, naive CD8 cells were CD45RO-negative and positively selected for CCR7, with terminally differentiated effector memory CD45RA+ cells excluded. This specimen comes from a study of shared clonotypes between healthy human individuals. Broader study findings: Some clonotypes were shared by all four sorted-subset donors, while others were not shared. The non-shared ones had lower generation probabilities than the shared ones.

V lost 3 bases and J lost 4; bases outside the gene matches: 2. The CDR3 contains 14 residues. Germline V CDR1 and CDR2: SNHLY, FYNNEI. Repertoires were generated with immunoSEQ multiplex PCR, while TCRdb's copy carries only in-frame clones and drops some. The sample comprises about 2.2 million clones, 93% of which are singletons, and about 1.7% rests with the top ten. Material: naive CD8+ T cells from PBMCs. V gene TRBV2 combines with J gene TRBJ2-7; 11 bases are shared with TRBD2. The receptor was derived from a man aged 18 to 29 in good health. Some clones in this sample may be carry-over from other donors' samples. The CDR3 DNA reads as TGTGCCAGCAGTGAGACTAGCGGGGCGTACGAGCAGTACTTC. The encoded protein is CASSETSGAYEQYF.